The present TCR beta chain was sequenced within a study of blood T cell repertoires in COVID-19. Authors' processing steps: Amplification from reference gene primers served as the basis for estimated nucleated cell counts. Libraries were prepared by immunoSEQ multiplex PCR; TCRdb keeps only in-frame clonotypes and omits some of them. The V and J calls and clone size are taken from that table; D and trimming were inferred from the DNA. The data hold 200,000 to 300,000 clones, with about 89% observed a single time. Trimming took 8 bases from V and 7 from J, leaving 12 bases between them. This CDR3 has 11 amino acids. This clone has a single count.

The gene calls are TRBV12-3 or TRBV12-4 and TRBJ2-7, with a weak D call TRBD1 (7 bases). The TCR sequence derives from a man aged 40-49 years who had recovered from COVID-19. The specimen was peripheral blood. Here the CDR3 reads CASPPGGEQYF. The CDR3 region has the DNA TGTGCCAGCCCCCCAGGGGGGGAGCAGTACTTC.